Below are 11 T cell receptor beta chains sequenced from a single sample in a study of OX40 agonist ivuxolimab in advanced cancers. Produced via immunoSEQ multiplex PCR; TCRdb's table is partial and in-frame only. The profile covers around 61,000 clones, with around 93% appearing a single time and roughly 21% taken by the ten largest. The sample here was CD4+ or CD8+ T cells sorted from blood, taken in a trial of the OX40 agonist ivuxolimab. Receptors were obtained from an adult with an advanced solid tumor such as melanoma, head and neck, liver or kidney cancer.

CDR3 nucleotides: TGCGCCAGCAGCCAAGTACAGGGGGCCATCTCTGGAAACACCATATATTTT. Translation gives CASSQVQGAISGNTIYF. This sequence joins TRBV4-1 and TRBJ1-3; 9 bases align to TRBD1. Germline CDR1 MGHRA, CDR2 YSYEKL. V gave up 1 base and J gave up 0 bases; unmatched junction bases: 4. This CDR3 has 17 amino acids.

This chain uses TRBV7-6 with TRBJ2-7; possibly TRBD1 for D (6 bases). The V and J ends lost 0 bases and 5 bases respectively, with 11 bases between them. The CDR3 runs to 14 residues. CDR1 SGHVS and CDR2 FNYEAQ come from the germline V gene. In nucleotides, the CDR3 is TGTGCCAGCAGCTTAGCGTGGGGGCCCCACGAGCAGTACTTC. Residues: CASSLAWGPHEQYF.

J is TRBJ1-5 and V is TRBV6-5; the D is unclear. From germline, CDR1 is MNHEY and CDR2 SVGAGI. The CDR3 runs 13 residues. Trimming took off 6 bases at V and 7 bases at J, with 13 bases between the two ends. CDR3 in DNA: TGTGCCAGCAGCCGGACGGGTCGACAGCCCCAGCATTTT. This sequence encodes CASSRTGRQPQHF.

This clone was counted once. V gene TRBV18 combines with J gene TRBJ2-3, with D perhaps given as TRBD1 or TRBD2 (5 bases each). The CDR3 is 13 residues long. Germline assignment: CDR1 KGHSH and CDR2 LQKENI. V lost 0 bases to trimming and J lost 4 bases, with 5 bases between them. In DNA form, the CDR3 reads TGTGCCAGCTCACCACCGGGGGCAGATACGCAGTATTTT. Translated, it gives CASSPPGADTQYF.

V gene TRBV6-5 combines with J gene TRBJ1-1; D remains unclear. This CDR3 has 15 amino acids. Trimming took off 10 bases at V and 0 bases at J, with 18 bases between the two ends. Germline CDR1 MNHEY, CDR2 SVGAGI. The CDR3 sequence is CATHPHLGLNTEAFF. The CDR3 region has the DNA TGTGCCACCCATCCCCATCTAGGACTGAACACTGAAGCTTTCTTT.

The chain couples TRBV7-9 to TRBJ1-1; weak D call: TRBD1 (5 bases). CDR1 SEHNR and CDR2 FQNEAQ come from the germline V gene (reference sequence). Trimming left V 1 base short and J 0 bases short, with 9 bases between. The CDR3 length is 15 residues. The CDR3 sequence: CASSLVDRMNTEAFF. The CDR3 DNA sequence: TGTGCCAGCAGCTTAGTAGACAGAATGAACACTGAAGCTTTCTTT.

This chain joins TRBV6-5 and TRBJ2-7; D remains unclear. Germline V gene lookup returns CDR1 MNHEY and CDR2 SVGAGI. V shed 3 bases and J shed 4 bases, with 10 bases lying between them. The CDR3 sequence is 13 residues long. CDR3 amino acids: CASSYNPSYEQYF. The CDR3 DNA sequence: TGTGCCAGCAGTTATAATCCGTCTTACGAGCAGTACTTC.

A remark on this clone: Because it lacks the conserved phenylalanine or tryptophan at the end, this CDR3 is likely a read error. No DNA is shown, since the ends of the CDR3 on it are uncertain; the CDR3 is the one TCRdb lists. The chain is built from TRBV29-1 and TRBJ1-1; the D segment call TRBD1 is taken from the table without a DNA check. The CDR3 extends over 12 residues, inclusive of both ends. Germline CDR1 SQVTM, CDR2 ANQGSEA. The CDR3 here is CSVLPTIDRGPQ.

This chain uses TRBV5-1 with TRBJ1-5, with D perhaps TRBD1 (5 bases). Germline-derived CDR1 and CDR2 are SGHRS and YFSETQ. This CDR3 region has 15 residues. Trimming left V 0 bases short and J 0 bases short, with 7 bases between. The CDR3 DNA follows: TGCGCCAGCAGCTTGGCAGGGAATAGCAATCAGCCCCAGCATTTT. Translation gives CASSLAGNSNQPQHF.

The rearrangement uses TRBV4-1 and TRBJ2-3, with a weak D call TRBD1 (5 bases). V dropped 3 bases and J dropped 8 bases, with 24 bases sitting between them. Germline V gene data show CDR1 as MGHRA and CDR2 as YSYEKL. The CDR3 consists of 17 residues. The CDR3 DNA is TGCGCCAGCAGCCATCTCACGGGCAGGGCGCGCTCGCGTACGCAGTATTTT. Its translation is CASSHLTGRARSRTQYF.

The chain uses TRBV2 and TRBJ2-7; perhaps D is TRBD1 or TRBD2 (6 bases each). CDR3 length: 17 residues. V lost 5 bases and J 3 bases, leaving 23 bases between the germline ends. Germline loops: CDR1 SNHLY, CDR2 FYNNEI. The CDR3 loop is CASSPYHLQGAGYEQYF. DNA of the CDR3: TGTGCCAGCAGTCCATACCACCTACAGGGAGCGGGCTACGAGCAGTACTTC.